The 8 T cell receptor beta chains below come from one sample, sequenced in a study of T cell repertoires and HLA-DP antigens. The table came from immunoSEQ multiplex PCR; TCRdb's copy has only in-frame clones and leaves some out. The sample records roughly 110,000 clones, 85% to 95% being singletons. The antigens for these receptors are not known. Sequenced material: CD4+ T cells from PBMCs. The source is a young woman in good health and CMV-seronegative.

This chain uses TRBV28 with TRBJ2-3; 12 bases fit TRBD2. J lost 7 bases, V lost 3 bases, and 5 bases had no gene match. Germline V gene sequence: CDR1 MDHEN, CDR2 SYDVKM. This CDR3 region has 15 residues. The CDR3 DNA is TGTGCCAGCAGTTTGGAGACTAGCGGGAGCCATACGCAGTATTTT. Translation gives CASSLETSGSHTQYF.

The rearrangement links TRBV7-8 to TRBJ2-5; 12 bases map to TRBD2. Per germline, CDR1 SGHVS and CDR2 FQNEAQ. This CDR3 has 18 residues. Trimming removed 1 base from V and 4 bases from J; junction bases left unmatched: 10. Here the CDR3 DNA reads TGTGCCAGCAGCTTAGGGTTACTAGCGGGGGGCGAGGGAGAGACCCAGTACTTC. Translation gives CASSLGLLAGGEGETQYF.

V is TRBV6-5 and J is TRBJ1-1; maybe TRBD1 (5 bases). This CDR3 has 13 residues. The V gene's germline CDR1 is MNHEY and CDR2 SVGAGI. Trimming removed 0 bases at V and 13 bases at J, with 15 bases between. CDR3 in amino acids: CASSYSKLGGVFF. The CDR3 DNA follows: TGTGCCAGCAGTTACTCGAAACTCGGGGGAGTTTTCTTT.

CDR3 sequence (DNA): TGTGCCAGCAGCTTGAGGTCGGTTGGCAGCCTGTATGGCTACACCTTC. Translating gives CASSLRSVGSLYGYTF. This sequence joins TRBV5-4 and TRBJ1-2; D uncertain. Germline CDR1 SGHNT, CDR2 YYREEE (reference sequence). Trimming took off 1 base at V and 5 bases at J, with 18 bases between the two ends. The CDR3 has 16 amino acids. The variable domain in full, with the rest retrieved from reference TRBV5-4 and TRBJ1-2, is ETGVTQSPTHLIKTRGQQVTLRCSSQSGHNTVSWYQQALGQGPQFIFQYYREEENGRGNFPPRFSGLQFPNYSSELNVNALELDDSALYLCASSLRSVGSLYGYTFGSGTRLTVV.

The J gene is TRBJ2-7, the V gene TRBV6-5; no reliable D call. This CDR3 has 13 amino acids. Germline loops: CDR1 MNHEY, CDR2 SVGAGI. With 6 bases removed from V and 1 base from J, the gap between germline ends came to 10 bases. The CDR3 loop is CASRQGRSYEQYV. CDR3 sequence (DNA): TGTGCCAGCAGGCAAGGGCGTTCCTACGAGCAGTACGTC.

This chain connects TRBV27 to TRBJ2-3; D uncertain. Per the germline V gene, CDR1 is MNHEY and CDR2 is SMNVEV (reference sequence). This CDR3 comprises 13 residues. With 7 bases removed from V and 5 bases from J, the gap between germline ends came to 13 bases. CDR3 DNA sequence: TGTGCCAGCACTTTCAACTTTGGAGATACGCAGTATTTT. Translated, it gives CASTFNFGDTQYF.

This chain uses TRBV28 with TRBJ1-4; 7 positions agree with TRBD1. V lost 3 bases and J lost 9; bases outside the gene matches: 4. CDR1 and CDR2 from the germline V gene are MDHEN and SYDVKM. This CDR3 has 13 residues. CDR3: CASSFATGQKLFF. Here the CDR3 DNA reads TGTGCCAGCAGTTTTGCGACAGGGCAAAAACTGTTTTTT.

The gene calls are TRBV7-3 and TRBJ2-2, with a weak D call TRBD2 (6 bases). CDR3 length: 16 residues. Germline assignment: CDR1 SGHTA and CDR2 FQGTGA. Trimming cost V 5 bases and J 0 bases, with 13 bases left between them. This CDR3 is CASSPGGGANTGELFF. In DNA, the CDR3 is TGTGCCAGCAGCCCAGGTGGCGGGGCGAACACCGGGGAGCTGTTTTTT.